This T cell receptor (beta chain) was observed in a study of cytomegalovirus exposure and HLA in healthy donors. Study-level findings and limits: It was shown in a later analysis that HLA-associated TCR beta chains were more clonally expanded than other, equally common chains. Specific recognition of CMV antigens was confirmed in vitro for a few chains (all CMV-associated).

The germline gives CDR1 MNHNY, CDR2 SVGAGI (reference sequence). The CDR3 is made up of 16 amino acids. With V trimmed by 4 bases and J by 1 base, 6 bases remained unmatched. As regards this clone: What it binds is unknown.

Vbeta (60) and Jbeta (13) primers were used in the PCR. The protocol was immunoSEQ multiplex PCR, while the TCRdb copy is restricted to in-frame clones and leaves out a portion. The table has 130,000 to 150,000 clones, roughly 77% seen once. The sequence derives from a female donor in good health and CMV-seronegative. The rearrangement joins TRBV6-6 to TRBJ2-5, with 10 bases fitting TRBD2. Sequenced material: PBMCs. The CDR3 is CASSSVRTSGQETQYF. The CDR3 DNA follows: TGTGCCAGCAGTTCAGTACGGACTAGCGGCCAAGAGACCCAGTACTTC.